The sequence of this T cell receptor (beta chain) was determined in a study of OX40 agonist ivuxolimab in advanced cancers. Across the whole study: Among those treated, three patients had partial responses, one with hepatocellular carcinoma and two with cutaneous melanoma.

The assay was immunoSEQ multiplex PCR, and TCRdb's table has in-frame clones only and misses some. The sample lists 82,000 or so clones, more than 90% occurring once. Germline-derived CDR1 and CDR2 are KGHSH and LQKENI. CDR3 length: 14 residues. The V gene lost 6 bases and the J gene lost 1 base, with 12 bases spanning the gap. Peripheral blood came from all dose cohorts at three timepoints. J is TRBJ2-5 and V is TRBV18; D is possibly TRBD1 or TRBD2 (5 bases each). The material sequenced was CD4+ or CD8+ T cells sorted from blood, taken in a trial of the OX40 agonist ivuxolimab. The sequence derives from an adult with an advanced solid tumor such as melanoma, head and neck, liver or kidney cancer. DNA for the CDR3: TGTGCCAGCTCCCCGGGACGGACCCAAGAGACCCAGTACTTC. Translated: CASSPGRTQETQYF.